Presented here are 14 T cell receptor beta chains from one specimen sequenced in a study of blood T cell repertoires in COVID-19. Method: immunoSEQ multiplex PCR; TCRdb's copy keeps in-frame clones and lacks some. The sample lists 120,000 to 150,000 clones; about 79% were seen once. The sequenced material came from peripheral blood. These receptors were taken from a woman between 45 and 60 years old in a cohort sampled during active or convalescent COVID-19.

This clone was picked up a small number of times. This rearrangement joins TRBV7-8 to TRBJ2-7; 8 nucleotides match TRBD2. Germline CDR1 SGHVS, CDR2 FQNEAQ. V was clipped by 2 bases and J by 2 bases; unmatched bases: 14. The CDR3 consists of 18 residues. The CDR3 DNA is TGTGCCAGCAGCTTACCTCTTTACGGGGGGGCCGGTCCCTACGAGCAGTACTTC. It yields the protein CASSLPLYGGAGPYEQYF.

The chain is built from TRBV30 and TRBJ1-4; 10 bases are a match to TRBD1. Germline loops: CDR1 GTSNPN, CDR2 SVGIG (reference sequence). CDR3 length: 15 residues. V gave up 5 bases and J gave up 7 bases; unmatched junction bases: 10. The CDR3 nucleotides read TGTGCCTGGCTGAAAACCGGGACAGGGGCTGAAAAACTGTTTTTT. Translating it yields CAWLKTGTGAEKLFF.

The rearrangement links TRBV5-1 to TRBJ1-5; D might be TRBD1 (5 bases). The V end was cut by 2 bases, the J end by 5 bases, with 17 bases between. This CDR3 is 16 amino acids long. Germline CDR1 is SGHRS and CDR2 is YFSETQ. The CDR3 bases are TGCGCCAGCAGCTTAGTAGGTGGGGCGCCCGATCAGCCCCAGCATTTT. It yields the protein CASSLVGGAPDQPQHF.

This rearrangement joins TRBV9 to TRBJ2-1; D is possibly TRBD2 (6 bases). Trimming left V 2 bases short and J 9 bases short, with 12 bases between. This CDR3 is 13 amino acids long. Per germline, CDR1 SGDLS and CDR2 YYNGEE. The CDR3 DNA reads TGTGCCAGCAGCGTGTATAGCGGCGGTGAGCAGTTCTTC. Amino acid sequence: CASSVYSGGEQFF.

The CDR3 DNA follows: TGTGCCAGCAGCAGGTCCAGGCTCGGAAACACCATATATTTT. Its protein is CASSRSRLGNTIYF. The chain is built from TRBV11-2 and TRBJ1-3, with D unclear. This CDR3 has 14 amino acids. The V end was cut by 5 bases, the J end by 4 bases, with 12 bases between. The germline V gene encodes CDR1 SGHAT and CDR2 FQNNGV.

DNA for the CDR3: TGTGCCAGCAGTGCCCCTAGCGGGGGGGCCGAGACCCAGTACTTC. Amino acids: CASSAPSGGAETQYF. The J gene is TRBJ2-5, the V gene TRBV2, with TRBD2 matching 12 bases. Germline CDR1 and CDR2: SNHLY and FYNNEI. Trimming removed 4 bases from V and 5 bases from J; junction bases left unmatched: 5. The CDR3 sequence is 15 residues long.

The chain recombines TRBV5-1 with TRBJ1-1, with D possibly matching TRBD1 (5 bases). Germline V gene data show CDR1 as SGHRS and CDR2 as YFSETQ. The V end was cut by 4 bases, the J end by 0 bases, with 13 bases between. The length of the CDR3 is 15 residues. In nucleotides, the CDR3 is TGCGCCAGCAGCACAGGTTATATTATGAACACTGAAGCTTTCTTT. Protein: CASSTGYIMNTEAFF.

The chain combines TRBV7-9 with TRBJ1-6; a weak D match, TRBD1 (6 bases). Trimming pared 10 bases from V and 8 bases from J, leaving 18 bases between. From germline, CDR1 is SEHNR and CDR2 FQNEAQ (reference sequence). CDR3 length equals 14 residues. CDR3 bases: TGTGCCACTCTTCAAACAGGGATAGATTCACCCCTCCACTTT. It is translated as CATLQTGIDSPLHF.

The chain joins TRBV24-1 to TRBJ2-2; tentatively, D is TRBD2 (6 bases). Germline CDR1 KGHDR, CDR2 SFDVKD. CDR3 length equals 13 residues. The ends were cut back, 9 bases at V and 0 bases at J, with 7 bases in the middle. CDR3 nucleotide sequence: TGTGCCACCCTAGCGTCGAACACCGGGGAGCTGTTTTTT. Its protein product is CATLASNTGELFF.

The chain joins TRBV2 to TRBJ1-2, with D tentatively TRBD1 (6 bases). Germline CDR1 reads SNHLY; CDR2 reads FYNNEI. The CDR3 is 15 residues long. V dropped 2 bases and J dropped 4 bases, with 14 bases sitting between them. Here the CDR3 DNA reads TGTGCCAGCAGTGAACAGGACAGCCTCATCTATGGCTACACCTTC. It is translated as CASSEQDSLIYGYTF.

This clone occurred once. The genes are TRBV27 and TRBJ1-6, with D hard to call. Trimming cost V 2 bases and J 6 bases, with 14 bases left between them. The germline CDR1 and CDR2 sequences are MNHEY and SMNVEV (reference sequence). CDR3 size: 16 residues. For the CDR3, the DNA is TGTGCCAGCAGTTTACGGCCGGAGGGCTCTAATTCACCCCTCCACTTT. Amino acid sequence: CASSLRPEGSNSPLHF.

The CDR3 sequence: CASTLRGVGELFF. Written as DNA, the CDR3 is TGTGCCAGCACTCTCAGGGGCGTCGGGGAGCTGTTTTTT. The chain couples TRBV12-3 or TRBV12-4 to TRBJ2-2; possibly TRBD1 for D (6 bases). The CDR3 has 13 residues. The ends were cut back, 7 bases at V and 7 bases at J, with 13 bases in the middle.

The chain recombines TRBV4-3 with TRBJ2-5; 7 positions agree with TRBD2. CDR3 size: 15 residues. V shed 0 bases and J 5 bases; nucleotides not matched to a gene: 6. Germline CDR1 is LGHNA and CDR2 is YSLEER. CDR3 sequence: CASSQERGGAETQYF. DNA for the CDR3: TGCGCCAGCAGCCAAGAAAGGGGAGGGGCGGAGACCCAGTACTTC.

The chain couples TRBV11-2 to TRBJ1-6; no clear D gene. CDR1 SGHAT and CDR2 FQNNGV come from the germline V gene. Between the trimmed V and J ends, which lost 6 bases and 5 bases, there was a span of 11 bases. The CDR3 runs to 14 residues. In DNA form, the CDR3 reads TGTGCCAGCAGTCCCAACCAGAATAATTCACCCCTCCACTTT. Its translation is CASSPNQNNSPLHF.